These 20 T cell receptor beta chains originate from one sample sequenced in a study of blood T cell repertoires in COVID-19. Using immunoSEQ multiplex PCR, the repertoire was profiled, and TCRdb retains in-frame clones only, with some absent. The sample shows 95,000 to 150,000 clones, about 89% of them seen only once. The sample comprised peripheral blood. The receptors stem from a woman in her seventies with acute or convalescent COVID-19.

The chain has TRBV6-5 and TRBJ1-6, with 8 bases that match TRBD1. The V gene's germline CDR1 is MNHEY and CDR2 SVGAGI. The CDR3 sequence is 14 residues long. After removal of 8 bases from V and 7 bases from J, the junction contained 7 bases not matched to a gene. In DNA, the CDR3 is TGTGCCAGCCGCCGGGACAGGTTAAATTCACCCCTCCACTTT. Translated: CASRRDRLNSPLHF.

The chain employs TRBV30 and TRBJ1-4, with TRBD1 identical over 8 bases. This CDR3 has 14 residues. Per the germline V gene, CDR1 is GTSNPN and CDR2 is SVGIG (reference sequence). Trimming at V came to 0 bases and at J to 8 bases, leaving 5 bases not matched to a gene. DNA for the CDR3: TGTGCCTGGAGTGTAGGACAGGGAACCGAAAAACTGTTTTTT. It is translated as CAWSVGQGTEKLFF. Combining the CDR3 with reference TRBV30 and TRBJ1-4 gives the whole variable domain SQTIHQWPATLVQPVGSPLSLECTVEGTSNPNLYWYRQAAGRGLQLLFYSVGIGQISSEVPQNLSASRPQDRQFILSSKKLLLSDSGFYLCAWSVGQGTEKLFFGSGTQLSVL.

V usage is TRBV5-1 and J usage is TRBJ1-1; no definite D call. Germline V gives CDR1 SGHRS, CDR2 YFSETQ. The CDR3 contains 14 residues. Trimming cost V 2 bases and J 6 bases, with 14 bases left between them. CDR3 sequence: CASSFRVGSSEAFF. The DNA for the CDR3 is TGCGCCAGCAGCTTCCGGGTAGGTTCCTCTGAAGCTTTCTTT. The full variable domain, rest sourced from reference TRBV5-1 and TRBJ1-1, is KAGVTQTPRYLIKTRGQQVTLSCSPISGHRSVSWYQQTPGQGLQFLFEYFSETQRNKGNFPGRFSGRQFSNSRSEMNVSTLELGDSALYLCASSFRVGSSEAFFGQGTRLTVV.

This chain uses TRBV11-2 with TRBJ1-2; maybe TRBD1 (6 bases). The CDR3 sequence is 17 residues long. Germline V lookup: CDR1 SGHAT, CDR2 FQNNGV. Trimming pared 5 bases from V and 8 bases from J, leaving 27 bases between. CDR3 nucleotide sequence: TGTGCCAGCAGCCCTCTCCTAAAAAGTGGGGGCGCAGGCGGCTACACCTTC. Protein product: CASSPLLKSGGAGGYTF.

This chain joins TRBV6-5 and TRBJ1-4, with D possibly matching TRBD1 (5 bases). The V and J ends lost 7 bases and 5 bases respectively, with 11 bases between them. The CDR3 is 13 amino acids. The germline V gene has CDR1 MNHEY and CDR2 SVGAGI. CDR3 coding DNA: TGTGCCAGCACGGCAGGGCAAAATGAAAAACTGTTTTTT. The encoded protein is CASTAGQNEKLFF.

V and J are TRBV5-6 and TRBJ1-3; 7 nucleotides align to TRBD1. The CDR3 loop spans 15 amino acids. The V gene end was trimmed by 5 bases and the J gene end by 7 bases; junction bases not matched to a gene: 12. Germline CDR1 SGHDT, CDR2 YYEEEE. CDR3 DNA: TGTGCCAGCAGTCCACAGGGGAGCCGCAGCAACACCATATATTTT. Protein sequence: CASSPQGSRSNTIYF.

This chain joins TRBV5-1 and TRBJ2-7; D gene unclear. The CDR3 contains 14 residues. V shed 1 base and J shed 7 bases, with 15 bases lying between them. Looked up from germline, CDR1 is SGHRS and CDR2 is YFSETQ. Here the CDR3 reads CASSLRASLEEQYF. The DNA for the CDR3 is TGCGCCAGCAGCTTGCGTGCGTCCCTAGAGGAGCAGTACTTC.

V gene TRBV11-2 combines with J gene TRBJ2-7; TRBD2 is a possible D gene (5 bases). V lost 5 bases and J lost 3, with 29 bases in between. This CDR3 contains 19 residues. Germline values: CDR1 SGHAT, CDR2 FQNNGV. CDR3 DNA: TGTGCCAGCAGCCACACTAGGCTTCCTCCTCGGAGTATGGGCTACGAGCAGTACTTC. This codes for CASSHTRLPPRSMGYEQYF.

The chain couples TRBV2 to TRBJ2-1, with TRBD1 identical over 9 bases. CDR1 is SNHLY, CDR2 FYNNEI, per germline. V trimming: 7 bases; J trimming: 5 bases; junction bases outside the gene matches: 9. The CDR3 covers 15 residues. CDR3 in amino acids: CASKGGTGPNNEQFF. In DNA form, the CDR3 reads TGTGCCAGCAAAGGGGGGACAGGGCCTAACAATGAGCAGTTCTTC.

The rearrangement uses TRBV19 and TRBJ2-3, with D hard to call. Per germline, CDR1 LNHDA and CDR2 SQIVND (reference sequence). V gave up 5 bases and J gave up 2 bases, with 11 bases separating them. The CDR3 is 14 residues long. The CDR3 sequence: CASSLRLDTDTQYF. CDR3 DNA: TGTGCCAGTAGTCTTCGGCTAGACACAGATACGCAGTATTTT. The variable domain in full, with the rest retrieved from reference TRBV19 and TRBJ2-3, is DGGITQSPKYLFRKEGQNVTLSCEQNLNHDAMYWYRQDPGQGLRLIYYSQIVNDFQKGDIAEGYSVSREKKESFPLTVTSAQKNPTAFYLCASSLRLDTDTQYFGPGTRLTVL.

CDR3 DNA: TGTGCCAGCAGCTTAGCCGGGACTAGCTCCTACGAGCAGTACTTC. The encoded protein is CASSLAGTSSYEQYF. The chain links TRBV11-2 to TRBJ2-7; TRBD2 agrees at 8 bases. V trimming: 1 base; J trimming: 0 bases; junction bases outside the gene matches: 2. CDR3 size: 15 residues. Germline CDR1 is SGHAT and CDR2 is FQNNGV.

The J gene is TRBJ2-5, the V gene TRBV7-8; 12 nucleotides match TRBD2. Germline lookup yields CDR1 SGHVS and CDR2 FQNEAQ. The junction had 11 bases not matched to a gene; V was cut back by 5 bases and J by 4 bases. This CDR3 region has 17 residues. CDR3 nucleotide sequence: TGTGCCAGCAGCCCGAGGGCTAGCGGGGGGGCAGGAGAGACCCAGTACTTC. This sequence encodes CASSPRASGGAGETQYF.

The rearrangement uses TRBV19 and TRBJ1-1; 9 bases are a match to TRBD1. Unmatched junction bases numbered 7, after V lost 9 bases and J lost 5 bases. CDR1 is LNHDA and CDR2 is SQIVND in the germline V gene (reference sequence). The CDR3 spans 13 residues. DNA of the CDR3: TGTGCCAGCCGGGACAGGGAGGGAACTGAAGCTTTCTTT. This encodes CASRDREGTEAFF.

This clone has only one observation. The chain carries TRBV27 and TRBJ2-1, with D perhaps matching TRBD1 (5 bases). The V end lost 1 base, the J end lost 0 bases, and 7 bases lay between the germline ends. Germline-derived CDR1 and CDR2 are MNHEY and SMNVEV (reference sequence). The CDR3 has 15 residues. The CDR3: CASSLLGVSYNEQFF. The DNA of the CDR3 is TGTGCCAGCAGTTTATTAGGGGTCTCCTACAATGAGCAGTTCTTC.

The chain is built from TRBV6-6 and TRBJ2-1, with D possibly matching TRBD1 (6 bases). The V end was cut by 4 bases, the J end by 8 bases, with 18 bases between. Germline values: CDR1 MNHNY, CDR2 SVGAGI (reference sequence). This CDR3 has 15 amino acids. The CDR3 sequence is CASSSPGAGKDEQFF. DNA for the CDR3: TGTGCCAGCAGTTCTCCAGGGGCAGGGAAGGATGAGCAGTTCTTC.

The chain links TRBV6-5 to TRBJ2-5, with a tentative D call TRBD2 (6 bases). The CDR3 loop spans 15 amino acids. From germline, CDR1 is MNHEY and CDR2 SVGAGI. Trimming pared 6 bases from V and 5 bases from J, leaving 19 bases between. CDR3 region: CASSKRPPGEETQYF. The CDR3 coding sequence is TGTGCCAGCAGCAAGCGACCGCCGGGGGAGGAGACCCAGTACTTC.

The chain's CDR3 is CASSLGDSSPETQYF. In nucleotides, the CDR3 is TGCGCCAGCAGCTTGGGGGACAGCTCCCCTGAGACCCAGTACTTC. The chain couples TRBV5-1 to TRBJ2-5, with 7 nucleotides matching TRBD1. Germline CDR1 reads SGHRS; CDR2 reads YFSETQ. The CDR3 runs 15 residues. Unmatched junction bases numbered 7, after V lost 0 bases and J lost 5 bases.

The V call is TRBV5-6, the J call TRBJ2-2; 9 bases line up with TRBD2. CDR1 is SGHDT and CDR2 is YYEEEE in the germline V gene. This CDR3 contains 15 residues. Trimming took 0 bases from V and 4 from J; bases not matched to a gene: 1. The CDR3 sequence is CASSLVSGGTGELFF. For the CDR3, the DNA is TGTGCCAGCAGCTTGGTTAGCGGGGGCACCGGGGAGCTGTTTTTT.

This clone came up once. The rearrangement joins TRBV5-5 to TRBJ1-5; 8 bases are shared with TRBD1. Germline values: CDR1 SGHKS, CDR2 YYEKEE (reference sequence). V was clipped by 0 bases and J by 6 bases; unmatched bases: 8. CDR3 length: 16 amino acids. Here the CDR3 reads CASSLGAGGEGQPQHF. CDR3 in DNA: TGTGCCAGCAGCTTGGGGGCAGGGGGCGAAGGTCAGCCCCAGCATTTT.

The V gene is TRBV30, the J gene TRBJ2-5, with 7 bases identical to TRBD1. Germline V gene sequence: CDR1 GTSNPN, CDR2 SVGIG (reference sequence). The V gene end was trimmed by 8 bases and the J gene end by 4 bases; junction bases not matched to a gene: 4. The CDR3 has 11 amino acids. The CDR3 region is CARAGGETQYF. CDR3 sequence (DNA): TGTGCCAGGGCAGGGGGAGAGACCCAGTACTTC.